These 18 T cell receptor beta chains share one sample of origin, sequenced in a study of blood T cells in healthy people across ages. PCR was performed a second time for about 7 to 12 cycles using a sample-barcoded 5' primer and a J-beta primer mix. TCRdb fed the 5' RACE reads into MiXCR, producing one record per CDR3 protein. This repertoire shows around 690,000 distinct CDR3 sequences, under 65% found once; its top ten account for 30% to 45%. Sequencing was performed on blood. Every receptor here comes from a man between 60 and 70 years old in good health.

This clonotype showed up just once. This chain uses TRBV7-9 with TRBJ1-6, with D hard to call. V lost 3 bases, J lost 12 bases, and 9 bases lay in between. The CDR3 spans 12 residues. The germline gives CDR1 SEHNR, CDR2 FQNEAQ (reference sequence). CDR3 region: CASSLGQRPLHF. The CDR3 DNA is TGTGCCAGCAGCTTGGGTCAGAGACCCCTCCACTTT.

J is TRBJ2-1 and V is TRBV10-3, with 10 bases that match TRBD1. The length of the CDR3 is 13 residues. Germline CDR1 reads ENHRY; CDR2 reads SYGVKD. Germline trimming cut 8 bases from V and 8 bases from J; bases unmatched to any gene: 6. The CDR3 loop is CAISWDRGDEQFF. The CDR3 region has the DNA TGTGCCATCTCGTGGGACAGGGGCGATGAGCAGTTCTTC.

J is TRBJ1-2 and V is TRBV16, with a weak D call TRBD1 (6 bases). V was cut by 3 bases and J by 6 bases, with 14 bases left in between. The V gene's germline CDR1 is KGHSY and CDR2 FQNENV. This CDR3 spans 14 amino acids. This CDR3 is CASSHLNRDDGYTF. CDR3 coding DNA: TGTGCCAGCAGCCATCTCAACAGGGACGATGGCTACACCTTC.

This sequence joins TRBV2 and TRBJ2-7; D is undetermined. The ends were cut back, 8 bases at V and 2 bases at J, with 10 bases in the middle. Germline V CDR1 and CDR2: SNHLY, FYNNEI. The CDR3 sequence is 12 residues long. The CDR3 DNA follows: TGTGCCAGCCTCGGCAGCCCCTACGAGCAGTACTTC. It translates to CASLGSPYEQYF.

This clonotype was detected only a few times. The chain employs TRBV7-6 and TRBJ2-7; D not certain. The CDR3 totals 14 residues. CDR1 is SGHVS and CDR2 is FNYEAQ in the germline V gene. The V end lost 5 bases, the J end lost 2 bases, and 13 bases lay between the germline ends. The CDR3 loop is CASSPSTATYEQYF. DNA of the CDR3: TGTGCCAGCAGCCCCTCTACAGCGACCTACGAGCAGTACTTC.

The V and J genes are TRBV7-2 and TRBJ2-5; D is ambiguous. Trimming took off 6 bases at V and 0 bases at J, with 14 bases between the two ends. This CDR3 has 15 amino acids. Germline V gives CDR1 SGHTA, CDR2 FQGNSA. The CDR3 loop is CASSPVIGYQETQYF. CDR3 nucleotides: TGTGCCAGCAGTCCCGTCATCGGCTACCAAGAGACCCAGTACTTC.

This chain links TRBV5-1 with TRBJ1-1, with a possible D match to TRBD1 (6 bases). V lost 0 bases, J lost 5 bases, and 11 bases lay in between. In germline, CDR1 is SGHRS, CDR2 YFSETQ. This CDR3 is built from 14 residues. The CDR3 DNA sequence: TGCGCCAGCAGCTTGGAAGTCAGGGGAACTGAAGCTTTCTTT. As protein: CASSLEVRGTEAFF.

This chain links TRBV7-9 with TRBJ2-1; 9 bases agree with TRBD1. CDR1 is SEHNR, CDR2 FQNEAQ, per germline (reference sequence). The CDR3 consists of 15 residues. After removal of 5 bases from V and 13 bases from J, the junction contained 15 bases not matched to a gene. Written as DNA, the CDR3 is TGTGCCAGCAGCCTCATAGGGACAGGGATGGAGACCCAGTTCTTC. As protein: CASSLIGTGMETQFF.

The chain is built from TRBV20-1 and TRBJ2-7; a weak D match, TRBD1 (6 bases). CDR3 length: 15 amino acids. Trimming left V 0 bases short and J 6 bases short, with 18 bases between. CDR1 is DFQATT, CDR2 SNEGSKA, per germline (reference sequence). DNA for the CDR3: TGCAGTGCTAGAGATTTACAGGGAGATCTGGGCGAGCAGTACTTC. Amino acid sequence: CSARDLQGDLGEQYF.

The V and J genes are TRBV5-1 and TRBJ2-5; 10 positions match TRBD2. The CDR3 sequence is 15 residues long. Germline loops: CDR1 SGHRS, CDR2 YFSETQ. The V gene end was trimmed by 4 bases and the J gene end by 3 bases; junction bases not matched to a gene: 6. The CDR3 reads CASSLAAGGKETQYF. The CDR3 nucleotides are TGCGCCAGCAGCCTGGCAGCGGGGGGGAAAGAGACCCAGTACTTC.

This chain connects TRBV6-2 or TRBV6-3 to TRBJ2-4, with 9 nucleotides matching TRBD1. The last part of the DNA fits TRBJ2-7 better; the J call may be wrong. This CDR3 comprises 12 residues. Per the germline V gene, CDR1 is MNHEY and CDR2 is SVGEGT. The CDR3 loop reads CASSDRGFEQYF. CDR3 in DNA: TGTGCCAGCAGTGACAGGGGGTTCGAGCAGTACTTC.

The chain has TRBV20-1 and TRBJ2-1, with TRBD2 matching over 8 bases. CDR1 is DFQATT, CDR2 SNEGSKA, per germline (reference sequence). CDR3 length equals 14 residues. Trimming at V came to 5 bases and at J to 6 bases, leaving 9 bases not matched to a gene. The CDR3 loop reads CSAPRGGLFNEQFF. The CDR3 bases are TGCAGTGCTCCCCGGGGGGGCCTTTTCAATGAGCAGTTCTTC.

V and J are TRBV7-8 and TRBJ2-7; perhaps D is TRBD1 or TRBD2 (5 bases each). This CDR3 is built from 11 residues. In germline, CDR1 is SGHVS, CDR2 FQNEAQ. Trimming took off 8 bases at V and 5 bases at J, with 10 bases between the two ends. CDR3 sequence: CASQGPHEQYF. As DNA, the CDR3 is TGTGCCAGCCAGGGACCCCACGAGCAGTACTTC.

This rearrangement joins TRBV5-1 to TRBJ2-1; D is possibly TRBD2 (7 bases). Between the trimmed V and J ends, which lost 4 bases and 2 bases, there was a span of 16 bases. This CDR3 has 16 residues. Germline V gives CDR1 SGHRS, CDR2 YFSETQ. In nucleotides, the CDR3 is TGCGCCAGCAGCCCGGTAGGGGAGGGGGCCTACAATGAGCAGTTCTTC. This codes for CASSPVGEGAYNEQFF.

V and J are TRBV12-3 or TRBV12-4 and TRBJ2-4; 10 nucleotides line up with TRBD2. TRBJ2-5 explains the end of the DNA better; the J call may be wrong. The CDR3 totals 16 residues. The CDR3 DNA reads as TGTGCCAGCACCAGCCCCGGACTAGCGGTTGAAGAGACCCAGTACTTC. Translating gives CASTSPGLAVEETQYF.

J is TRBJ1-4 and V is TRBV6-6; D call uncertain. The CDR3 spans 13 residues. With 6 bases removed from V and 5 bases from J, the gap between germline ends came to 10 bases. CDR1 is MNHNY and CDR2 is SVGAGI in the germline V gene (reference sequence). CDR3 sequence reads: CASRITLNEKLFF. The CDR3 bases are TGTGCCAGCAGGATCACATTGAATGAAAAACTGTTTTTT.

The V gene is TRBV29-1, the J gene TRBJ2-2, with 7 bases aligning to TRBD2. The CDR3 has 14 amino acids. The ends lost 4 bases at V and 1 base at J; junction bases unmatched: 3. Germline V CDR1 and CDR2: SQVTM, ANQGSEA. The CDR3 sequence is CSVGGGGNTGELFF. The CDR3 DNA reads TGCAGCGTTGGCGGCGGGGGGAACACCGGGGAGCTGTTTTTT.

V and J are TRBV7-2 and TRBJ1-2, with D maybe TRBD1 (5 bases). V shed 3 bases and J shed 8 bases, with 16 bases lying between them. Per germline, CDR1 SGHTA and CDR2 FQGNSA. This CDR3 is 14 amino acids long. CDR3 in DNA: TGTGCCAGCAGCTTCGACAGAGAAGGAGGAGGCTACACCTTC. This gives the protein CASSFDREGGGYTF.